This TCR beta chain was identified during a study of post-analysis software for immune sequencing data. As for the study in general: Patients with relapsing-remitting, secondary progressive and progressive-relapsing multiple sclerosis courses were all represented. Study-wide points: By F measure, samples from a shared preparation batch strongly co-clustered. Controls showed lower frequencies than patients for roughly five TRBV segments, and TRBV5-6, TRBV5-1 and TRBV20-1 were among these. Patients with multiple sclerosis recorded significantly lower normalized Chao1 diversity than controls, the study found.

CDR3 length equals 20 residues. Per germline, CDR1 KGHSH and CDR2 LQKENI. V was shortened by 8 bases and J by 0 bases, with 30 bases between the two germline ends. The authors incorporated unique molecular identifiers into the TCR beta cDNA libraries. From around 0.96 to 9.9 million T cells, 400,000 to 650,000 cDNA molecules were obtained. TCRdb reanalysed the PCR reads using MiXCR and keeps one entry per CDR3 protein. Altogether about 820,000 distinct CDR3 sequences are present, approximately 50% being singletons, with the ten largest covering approximately 4.3%. A word on this clonotype: What it binds is not known.

Specimen: blood. The sequence derives from a girl between 10 and 17 years old with multiple sclerosis. The chain uses TRBV18 and TRBJ2-3, with TRBD1 as a possible D gene (6 bases). CDR3 DNA: TGTGCCAGCCCCCCAGGGGATCCCGAACTAAAGATGTCCAGCACAGATACGCAGTATTTT. Encoded protein: CASPPGDPELKMSSTDTQYF.